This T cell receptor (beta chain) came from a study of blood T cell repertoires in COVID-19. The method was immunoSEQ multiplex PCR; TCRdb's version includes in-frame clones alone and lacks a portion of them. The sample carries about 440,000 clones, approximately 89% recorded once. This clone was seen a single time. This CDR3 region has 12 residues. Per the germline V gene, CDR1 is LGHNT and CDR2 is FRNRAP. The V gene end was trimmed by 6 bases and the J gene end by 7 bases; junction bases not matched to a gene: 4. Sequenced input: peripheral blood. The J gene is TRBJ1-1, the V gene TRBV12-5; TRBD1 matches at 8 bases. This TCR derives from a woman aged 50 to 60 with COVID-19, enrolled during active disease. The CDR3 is CASGRGQGEAFF. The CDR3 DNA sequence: TGTGCTAGTGGCAGAGGACAGGGTGAAGCTTTCTTT.